This entry features one T cell receptor beta chain sequence. This clone was counted a single time. No antigen is known for it. No base qualities exist here, and no much larger clone lies one base off it. The data are from a study of blood T cell repertoires in COVID-19 (dated by TCRdb to the early 2020s). About the full investigation: Collaborator samples came from the United States, Italy and Spain and covered acute and convalescent phases of COVID-19. The material from the prospective study consisted of cDNA or gDNA derived from T cells, B-cell-depleted T cells, or PBMCs. Deeply sampled blood TCRbeta repertoires from subjects exposed to, actively infected with, or recovered from COVID-19 were included in the dataset. A freely available public database, intended as a resource for researchers studying the immune response to SARS-CoV-2, is where the repertoires were released. The samples were drawn from the first 160 participants of the ongoing ImmuneRACE study and from about 1,200 subjects provided by 6 global collaborators. A de-identified subject ID, COVID-19 status, age in years and sex were almost always included in the sample metadata. Where available, HLA class I and class II types were obtained from metadata supplied by the sample provider rather than from assay-based typing. Study-wide conclusions, independent of this receptor: Clinical and demographic metadata were provided uncurated, with the amount varying by source and participant.

One collaborating source in Seattle enrolled patients while the patients were actively infected and followed the patients over time throughout the course of disease. Each collaborating institution followed its own protocols to collect whole blood in K2EDTA tubes. For TCRbeta analysis, collaborators shipped samples in one of three forms: frozen whole blood, isolated PBMCs, or DNA extracted from either of those sample types. From a lookup of the germline V gene, CDR1 and CDR2 are ENHRY and SYGVKD. The CDR3, cysteine through phenylalanine, is 12 amino acids long. Only the CDR3 region is kept as DNA, spanning 36 bases read in frame from base 1. Trimming removed 6 bases from V and 7 bases from J, leaving 10 bases between the germline ends. TCRbeta CDR3 regions were amplified from genomic DNA using the immunoSEQ Assay, a bias-controlled multiplex PCR. As for the authors' bioinformatics: The number of nucleated cells in each sample was estimated by amplification of reference gene primers within the assay. To quantify the absolute abundance of each unique TCRbeta CDR3 rearrangement, sequence reads were collapsed and filtered. For each sample, productive Simpson clonality was calculated by taking the square root of Simpson's diversity index across productive rearrangements. Imported from immuneACCESS, the table was reduced by TCRdb to in-frame sequences with V and J called. These copies leave out some clones; in studies compared against another copy, an unresolved V gene accounts for under half, and the cause of the remainder is not known. For V, J and clone size, that table is used; D and trimming come from the DNA. This sample comprises about 94,000 clones, around 67% of them detected only once. The ten largest clones capture around 4% of the sample.

The sample comprised peripheral blood. This clonotype was obtained from a man in his 70s with COVID-19, enrolled during active disease. The sequence is built from TRBV10-3 and TRBJ2-1; D gene: possibly TRBD2, on 5 matching bases. The base sequence is TGTGCCATCAGCGCCCCGGGGAATGAGCAGTTCTTC. Translation gives CAISAPGNEQFF.